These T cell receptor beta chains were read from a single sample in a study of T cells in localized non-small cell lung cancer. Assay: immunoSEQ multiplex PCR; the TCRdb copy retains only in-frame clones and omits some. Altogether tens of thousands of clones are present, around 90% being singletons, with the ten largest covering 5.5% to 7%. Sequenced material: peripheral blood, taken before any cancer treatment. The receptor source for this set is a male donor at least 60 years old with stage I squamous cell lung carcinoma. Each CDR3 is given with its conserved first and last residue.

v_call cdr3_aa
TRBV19 CASSIGTGRSNQPQHF
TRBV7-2 CASSLRTGWNEQFF
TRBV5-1 CASTNGGRNGYTF
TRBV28 CASSSQSYNSPLHF
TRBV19 CASTGGTGSSGANVLTF
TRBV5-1 CASSLDTDTQYF
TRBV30 CAWDSGLNTEAFF
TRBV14 CASSQGPGQSPLHF
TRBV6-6 CASGLTGGLYEQYF
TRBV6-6 CASSSTGRDNQPQHF
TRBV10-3 CAISPIAGGNTDTQYF
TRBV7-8 CASSLAGTLLTYEQYF
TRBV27 CASSPRGNNNEQFF
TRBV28 CASSLGTLSEKLFF
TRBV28 CATRYSGANVLTF
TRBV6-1 CASSESRPSGANVLTF
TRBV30 CAWSQGGVQIYNEQFF
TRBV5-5 CASSLGANQPQHF
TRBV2 CASCELAGGSTDTQYF
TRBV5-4 CASSLDGLGETQYF
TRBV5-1 CASSLDSRSNYGYTF
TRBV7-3 CASSPQGGGTGELFF
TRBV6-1 CASSLIANEQFF
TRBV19 CASALGTGENTEAFF
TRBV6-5 CASSVGQGYNEQYF
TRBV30 CAWRPLAGVEQYF
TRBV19 CASSSLSSYNEQFF
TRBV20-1 CSASVRGEQYF
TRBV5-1 CASSLGGAGNTIYF
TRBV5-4 CASSVTSGGYADTQYF
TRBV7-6 CASSSGPRQRGNYGYTF
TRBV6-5 CASSSNLVTGELFF
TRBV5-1 CASSLVPGETQYF
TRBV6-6 CASSYSERRDTEAFF
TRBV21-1 CASSGRTGTQETQYF
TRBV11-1 CASSFTETNYGYTF
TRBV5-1 CASSYREETQYF
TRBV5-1 CASSLAGQIVFGNEQFF